This T cell receptor beta chain was recovered during a study of shared T cell receptors in the human thymus. This clone was found a few times. This table comes from immunoSEQ multiplex PCR, and its TCRdb copy is limited to in-frame clones, with some not included. The table has hundreds of thousands of clones, about 84% seen once. Germline V gene sequence: CDR1 MNHEY, CDR2 SVGAGI. The length of the CDR3 is 15 residues. Unmatched junction bases numbered 4, after V lost 0 bases and J lost 3 bases. In addition, the sample was reused for a study of human thymus T cells. That source adds: Healthy Finnish infants undergoing corrective surgery for congenital heart defects were used as donors. The source of the thymus tissue was resections taken during corrective heart surgery. Thymic as well as blood repertoires seemed to favor certain V and J genes unevenly. Unrelated individuals were reported by related research to share highly overlapping thymic repertoires.

Sequences were obtained from thymocytes. The V and J genes are TRBV6-5 and TRBJ2-7; TRBD2 aligns across 8 bases. This receptor was taken from a boy in the first two years of life with a congenital heart defect. The CDR3 spells CASSYSRTSSYEQYF. The CDR3 nucleotides are TGTGCCAGCAGTTACTCCCGGACTAGCAGCTACGAGCAGTACTTC.